What follows are 5 T cell receptor beta chains derived from one specimen sequenced in a study of identical twins. Using its own MiXCR run on the 5' RACE reads, TCRdb lists one record per CDR3 protein. The sample carries 550,000 to 800,000 distinct CDR3 sequences, about 7.6% recorded once. The same specimen was also included in a second study, on yellow fever vaccine responses in identical twins.

The sequencing sample was made of PBMCs. The receptor set was obtained from a woman under 30 in good health.

This clonotype was seen only a few times. The chain links TRBV6-5 to TRBJ2-6; D not certain. Germline V gene lookup returns CDR1 MNHEY and CDR2 SVGAGI. This CDR3 is 14 amino acids long. The ends were cut back, 1 base at V and 2 bases at J, with 3 bases in the middle. The DNA for the CDR3 is TGTGCCAGCAGTTACTATACTGGGGCCAACGTCCTGACTTTC. Translated, it gives CASSYYTGANVLTF.

This clonotype was seen once. This chain connects TRBV20-1 to TRBJ2-5, with 12 bases matching TRBD2. The CDR3 spans 14 residues. Per the germline V gene, CDR1 is DFQATT and CDR2 is SNEGSKA (reference sequence). J lost 7 bases, V lost 6 bases, and 9 bases had no gene match. The CDR3 nucleotides are TGCAGTGCCCAGGGGCTAGCGGGGGGGCGGACCCAGTACTTC. Its translation is CSAQGLAGGRTQYF.

This clonotype was found many times. This chain uses TRBV7-8 with TRBJ1-5, with D uncertain. Germline V gives CDR1 SGHVS, CDR2 FQNEAQ. This CDR3 comprises 16 residues. The V gene lost 1 base and the J gene lost 0 bases, with 10 bases spanning the gap. Here the CDR3 reads CASSLEMLYSNQPQHF. The CDR3 nucleotides are TGTGCCAGCAGCTTAGAAATGCTGTATAGCAATCAGCCCCAGCATTTT.

V and J are TRBV28 and TRBJ2-5, with 8 bases matching TRBD2. The CDR3 has 14 amino acids. Germline V gene sequence: CDR1 MDHEN, CDR2 SYDVKM. The J segment lost 1 base and the V segment lost 6 bases, leaving 4 bases of the junction unmatched. The CDR3 DNA is TGTGCCAGCAGCGACCGGGGGGGCCAAGAGACCCAGTACTTC. It encodes CASSDRGGQETQYF.

J is TRBJ2-7 and V is TRBV28; 9 bases are shared with TRBD2. Trimming at V came to 8 bases and at J to 2 bases, leaving 7 bases not matched to a gene. CDR3 length: 14 amino acids. CDR1 is MDHEN, CDR2 SYDVKM, per germline. The CDR3 region has the DNA TGTGCCAGCCGAACGACTAGCGGACCCTACGAGCAGTACTTC. Protein sequence: CASRTTSGPYEQYF.